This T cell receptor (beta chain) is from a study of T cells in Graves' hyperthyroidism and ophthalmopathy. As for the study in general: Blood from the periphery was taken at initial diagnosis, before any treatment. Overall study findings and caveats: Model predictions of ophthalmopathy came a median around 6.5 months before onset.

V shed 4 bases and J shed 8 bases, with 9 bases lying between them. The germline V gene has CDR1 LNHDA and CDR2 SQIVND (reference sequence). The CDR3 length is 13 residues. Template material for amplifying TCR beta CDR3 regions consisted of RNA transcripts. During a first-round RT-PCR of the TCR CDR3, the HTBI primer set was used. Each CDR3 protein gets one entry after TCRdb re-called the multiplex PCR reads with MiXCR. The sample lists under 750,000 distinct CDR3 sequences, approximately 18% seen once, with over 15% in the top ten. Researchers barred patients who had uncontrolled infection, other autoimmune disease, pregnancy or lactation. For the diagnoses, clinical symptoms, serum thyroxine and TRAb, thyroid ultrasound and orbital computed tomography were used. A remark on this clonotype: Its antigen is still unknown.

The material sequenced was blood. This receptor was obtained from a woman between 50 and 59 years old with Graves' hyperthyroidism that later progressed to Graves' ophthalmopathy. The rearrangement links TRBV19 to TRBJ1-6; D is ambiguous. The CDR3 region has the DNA TGTGCCAGTAGTACCGCACAGTATTCACCCCTCCACTTT. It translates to CASSTAQYSPLHF.